These T cell receptor beta chains were read from a single sample in a study of blood T cell repertoires in COVID-19. Assay used: immunoSEQ multiplex PCR; TCRdb lists only in-frame clones, some missing. The data hold over 200,000 clones, with about 68% observed a single time. Sequencing input: peripheral blood. Receptors were obtained from a woman older than 75 with acute or convalescent COVID-19. Both conserved end residues are part of each CDR3. D genes are given only for firm matches. Not all rows give a size; the values are once, few, many and, for expanded clones, a class.

TRBV27	TRBJ1-1	TRBD1	few	CASRPGQRYTEAFF	TGTGCCAGCCGTCCGGGACAGAGATACACTGAAGCTTTCTTT
TRBV7-9	TRBJ1-1	NA	NA	CASSLRAEAFF	TGTGCCAGCAGCCTGAGGGCTGAAGCTTTCTTT
TRBV5-6	TRBJ1-4	TRBD1	NA	CASSWDSTNEKLFF	TGTGCCAGCAGCTGGGACAGTACTAATGAAAAACTGTTTTTT
TRBV4-1	TRBJ2-7	TRBD2	NA	CASSQGLAGGRIEQYF	TGCGCCAGCAGCCAAGGGCTAGCGGGGGGGCGTATCGAGCAGTACTTC
TRBV18	TRBJ2-3	NA	NA	CASSPLTTSTDTQYF	TGTGCCAGCTCACCCCTTACTACAAGCACAGATACGCAGTATTTT
TRBV2	TRBJ2-7	TRBD1	NA	CASKPGGGEQYF	TGTGCCAGCAAACCAGGGGGCGGCGAGCAGTACTTC
TRBV6-6	TRBJ2-3	NA	NA	CASSRTGRQGLGTDTQYF	TGTGCCAGCAGTCGTACCGGGAGACAGGGTTTGGGCACAGATACGCAGTATTTT
TRBV6-1	TRBJ2-7	TRBD2	NA	CASTQGLTTYEQYF	TGTGCCAGCACCCAGGGACTAACCACCTACGAGCAGTACTTC
TRBV3-1/TRBV3-2	TRBJ2-5	TRBD1	NA	CASSQLQGAWETQYF	TGTGCCAGCAGCCAACTCCAGGGGGCCTGGGAGACCCAGTACTTC
TRBV4-1	TRBJ2-1	NA	NA	CASSQQAHQVHNEQFF	TGCGCCAGCAGCCAACAGGCGCACCAGGTACACAATGAGCAGTTCTTC